These T cell receptor beta chains were read from a single sample in a study of shared clonotypes between healthy human individuals. Some clones are missing from TCRdb's copy, which holds only in-frame ones; the method was immunoSEQ multiplex PCR. The table lists roughly 2.1 million clones, 93% of them singletons. Source material: naive CD8+ T cells from PBMCs. The source is a man between 18 and 35 years old in good health. Some clones in this sample may be carry-over from other donors' samples. Each CDR3 is given with its conserved first and last residue. A D gene is named only where the DNA matches it firmly. Where a row states a size, it is once, few, many or the class of an expanded clone; other rows omit it.

TRBJ2-1 | - | TRBV13 | TRBD2 | CASSSGTSGRESYNEQFF | TGTGCCAGCAGCTCAGGGACTAGCGGGAGAGAATCCTACAATGAGCAGTTCTTC
TRBJ2-7 | - | TRBV11-2 | - | CASSLPGLPYEQYF | TGTGCCAGCAGCTTACCGGGACTCCCCTACGAGCAGTACTTC
TRBJ1-2 | - | TRBV28 | - | CASSLMEYGDSFYGYTF | TGTGCCAGCAGTTTGATGGAATACGGGGATAGCTTCTATGGCTACACCTTC
TRBJ2-2 | once | TRBV5-5 | - | CASSDPGELFF | TGTGCCAGCTCAGACCCCGGGGAGCTGTTTTTT
TRBJ1-2 | - | TRBV15 | - | CATSELRGNYGYTF | TGTGCCACCAGCGAACTTCGGGGTAACTATGGCTACACCTTC
TRBJ1-5 | - | TRBV5-5 | - | CASSLSNGNQPQHF | TGTGCCAGCAGCTTGTCCAATGGGAATCAGCCCCAGCATTTT
TRBJ1-4 | - | TRBV9 | TRBD1 | CASSGTTGRNEKLFF | TGTGCCAGCAGCGGGACGACAGGGCGTAATGAAAAACTGTTTTTT
TRBJ2-1 | few | TRBV4-3 | TRBD2 | CASSPGLAGGLLEQFF | TGCGCCAGCAGCCCCGGACTAGCGGGAGGGCTTCTTGAGCAGTTCTTC
TRBJ2-1 | - | TRBV5-4 | TRBD2 | CASSYWTSGYAYNEQFF | TGTGCCAGCAGTTACTGGACTAGCGGGTATGCCTACAATGAGCAGTTCTTC
TRBJ2-1 | - | TRBV9 | - | CASSVEGYLAYNEQFF | TGTGCCAGCAGCGTAGAGGGCTACCTAGCATACAATGAGCAGTTCTTC
TRBJ1-2 | - | TRBV4-2 | TRBD1 | CASSQRTGQTYGYTF | TGTGCCAGCAGCCAGAGGACAGGCCAAACATATGGCTACACCTTC
TRBJ2-7 | - | TRBV28 | - | CASSSRDGSYEQYF | TGTGCCAGCAGTTCCCGGGACGGATCCTACGAGCAGTACTTC
TRBJ2-1 | - | TRBV29-1 | TRBD2 | CSGAGGRSYNEQFF | TGCAGCGGAGCTGGCGGGAGGTCCTACAATGAGCAGTTCTTC
TRBJ2-7 | - | TRBV19 | TRBD1 | CASSPRDSNYEQYF | TGTGCCAGTAGTCCACGGGACAGCAACTACGAGCAGTACTTC
TRBJ2-5 | - | TRBV6-5 | - | CASRGLETQYF | TGTGCCAGCAGGGGACTAGAGACCCAGTACTTC
TRBJ1-1 | - | TRBV5-5 | - | CASSPGQNTEAFF | TGTGCCAGCAGCCCCGGACAGAACACTGAAGCTTTCTTT
TRBJ1-5 | - | TRBV28 | - | CASRHLTGNSNQPQHF | TGTGCCAGCAGGCATTTGACAGGTAATAGCAATCAGCCCCAGCATTTT
TRBJ1-3 | - | TRBV7-9 | - | CASSPGPPNRSGNTIYF | TGTGCCAGCAGCCCGGGACCTCCCAACAGATCTGGAAACACCATATATTTT
TRBJ1-2 | - | TRBV7-9 | - | CASSLGVGTYGYTF | TGTGCCAGCAGCCTAGGGGTAGGAACCTATGGCTACACCTTC
TRBJ2-1 | - | TRBV11-2 | - | CASSLVGAGKQFF | TGTGCCAGCAGCTTAGTGGGGGCGGGCAAGCAGTTCTTC
TRBJ2-1 | - | TRBV4-3 | - | CASSRLPDGNEQFF | TGCGCCAGCAGCCGCCTCCCCGACGGCAATGAGCAGTTCTTC
TRBJ2-3 | - | TRBV9 | - | CASSVGTSTTDTQYF | TGTGCCAGCAGCGTGGGGACTTCAACCACAGATACGCAGTATTTT
TRBJ2-1 | - | TRBV11-1 | - | CASSLEPGMAYNEQFF | TGTGCCAGCAGCTTAGAGCCAGGGATGGCGTACAATGAGCAGTTCTTC
TRBJ2-3 | - | TRBV7-3 | - | CASSLRAQAGEDTDTQYF | TGTGCCAGCAGCTTAAGGGCACAGGCAGGGGAAGACACAGATACGCAGTATTTT
TRBJ2-2 | - | TRBV7-6 | - | CASNDRPGLNTGELFF | TGTGCCAGCAACGATAGACCCGGGCTGAACACCGGGGAGCTGTTTTTT
TRBJ2-1 | - | TRBV9 | - | CASSVVASERNEQFF | TGTGCCAGCAGCGTAGTGGCTAGCGAGAGGAATGAGCAGTTCTTC
TRBJ1-2 | once | TRBV13 | - | CASSSLTGSYGYTF | TGTGCCAGCAGCTCCCTGACAGGATCCTATGGCTACACCTTC